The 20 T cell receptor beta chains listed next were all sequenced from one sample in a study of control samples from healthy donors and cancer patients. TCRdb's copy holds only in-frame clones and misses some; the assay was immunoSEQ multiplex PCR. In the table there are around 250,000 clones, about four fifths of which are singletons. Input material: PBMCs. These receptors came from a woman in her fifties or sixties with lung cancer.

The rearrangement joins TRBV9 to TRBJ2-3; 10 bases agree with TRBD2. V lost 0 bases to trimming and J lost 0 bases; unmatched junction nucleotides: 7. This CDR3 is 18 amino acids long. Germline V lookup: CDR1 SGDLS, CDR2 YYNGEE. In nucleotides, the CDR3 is TGTGCCAGCAGCGTAGTGGCTAGCGGGGGCCTTAGCACAGATACGCAGTATTTT. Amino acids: CASSVVASGGLSTDTQYF.

The CDR3 spells CASSLARTIYGYTF. For the CDR3, the DNA is TGTGCCAGCAGCCTCGCCCGGACTATCTATGGCTACACCTTC. This chain joins TRBV5-4 and TRBJ1-2; the D is unclear. Germline V CDR1 and CDR2: SGHNT, YYREEE (reference sequence). The CDR3 sequence is 14 residues long. V lost 4 bases, J lost 4 bases, and 14 bases lay in between.

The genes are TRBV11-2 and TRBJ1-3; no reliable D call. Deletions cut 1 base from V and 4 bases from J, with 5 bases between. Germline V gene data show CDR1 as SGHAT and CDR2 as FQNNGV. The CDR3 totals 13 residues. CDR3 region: CASSLGVGNTIYF. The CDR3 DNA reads TGTGCCAGCAGCTTAGGGGTCGGAAACACCATATATTTT.

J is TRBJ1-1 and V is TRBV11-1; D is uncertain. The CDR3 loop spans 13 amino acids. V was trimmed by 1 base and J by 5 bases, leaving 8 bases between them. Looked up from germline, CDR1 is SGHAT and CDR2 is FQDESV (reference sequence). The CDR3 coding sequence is TGTGCCAGCAGCTTAGAGTCGGGAACTGAAGCTTTCTTT. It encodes CASSLESGTEAFF.

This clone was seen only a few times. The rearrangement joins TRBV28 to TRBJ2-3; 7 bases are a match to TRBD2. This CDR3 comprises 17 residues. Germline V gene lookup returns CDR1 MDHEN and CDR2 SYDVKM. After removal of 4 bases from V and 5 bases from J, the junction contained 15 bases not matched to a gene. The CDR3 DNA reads TGTGCCAGCAGTTCCCTCACCGAGTCGGGAGGTGAAGATACGCAGTATTTT. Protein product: CASSSLTESGGEDTQYF.

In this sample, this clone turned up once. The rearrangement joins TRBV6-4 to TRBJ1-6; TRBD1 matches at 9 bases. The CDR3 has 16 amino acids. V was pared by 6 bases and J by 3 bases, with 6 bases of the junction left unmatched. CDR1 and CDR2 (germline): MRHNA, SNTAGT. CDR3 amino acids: CASRMDRGNYNSPLHF. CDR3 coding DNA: TGTGCCAGCAGGATGGACAGGGGAAACTATAATTCACCCCTCCACTTT.

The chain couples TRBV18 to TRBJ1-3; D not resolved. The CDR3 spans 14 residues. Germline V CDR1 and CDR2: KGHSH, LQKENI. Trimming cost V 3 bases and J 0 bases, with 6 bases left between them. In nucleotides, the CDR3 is TGTGCCAGCTCACCTGTCGACTCTGGAAACACCATATATTTT. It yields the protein CASSPVDSGNTIYF.

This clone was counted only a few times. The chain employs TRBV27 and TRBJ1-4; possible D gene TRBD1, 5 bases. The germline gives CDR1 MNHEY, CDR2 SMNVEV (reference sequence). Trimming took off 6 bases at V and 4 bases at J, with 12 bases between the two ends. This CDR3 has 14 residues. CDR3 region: CASRQGRNNEKLFF. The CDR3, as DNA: TGTGCCAGCAGGCAGGGACGGAATAATGAAAAACTGTTTTTT. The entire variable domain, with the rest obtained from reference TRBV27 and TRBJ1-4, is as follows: EAQVTQNPRYLITVTGKKLTVTCSQNMNHEYMSWYRQDPGLGLRQIYYSMNVEVTDKGDVPEGYKVSRKEKRNFPLILESPSPNQTSLYFCASRQGRNNEKLFFGSGTQLSVL.

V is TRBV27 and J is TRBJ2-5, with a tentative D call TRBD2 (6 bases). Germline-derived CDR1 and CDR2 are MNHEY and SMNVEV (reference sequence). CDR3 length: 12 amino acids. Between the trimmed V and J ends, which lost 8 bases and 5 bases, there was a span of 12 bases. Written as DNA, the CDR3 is TGTGCCAGCTCGGGGGTAGGGGAGACCCAGTACTTC. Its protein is CASSGVGETQYF.

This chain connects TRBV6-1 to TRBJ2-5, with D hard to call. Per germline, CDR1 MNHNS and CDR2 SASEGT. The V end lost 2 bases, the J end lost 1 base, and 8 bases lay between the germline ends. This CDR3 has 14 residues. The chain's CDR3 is CASSEIGPQETQYF. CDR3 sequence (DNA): TGTGCCAGCAGTGAAATAGGGCCCCAAGAGACCCAGTACTTC.

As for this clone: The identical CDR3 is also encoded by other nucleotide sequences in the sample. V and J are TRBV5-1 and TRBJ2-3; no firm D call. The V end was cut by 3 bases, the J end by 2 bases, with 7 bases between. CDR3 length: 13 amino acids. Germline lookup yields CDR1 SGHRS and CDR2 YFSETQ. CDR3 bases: TGCGCCAGCAGCTCCGTCCCCACAGATACGCAGTATTTT. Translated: CASSSVPTDTQYF.

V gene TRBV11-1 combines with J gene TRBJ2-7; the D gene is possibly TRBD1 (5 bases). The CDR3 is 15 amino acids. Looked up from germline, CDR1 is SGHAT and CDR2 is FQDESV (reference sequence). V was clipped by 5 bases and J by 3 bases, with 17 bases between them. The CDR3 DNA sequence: TGTGCCAGCAGCCCCCGTGTGGCAGGGCACTACGAGCAGTACTTC. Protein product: CASSPRVAGHYEQYF.

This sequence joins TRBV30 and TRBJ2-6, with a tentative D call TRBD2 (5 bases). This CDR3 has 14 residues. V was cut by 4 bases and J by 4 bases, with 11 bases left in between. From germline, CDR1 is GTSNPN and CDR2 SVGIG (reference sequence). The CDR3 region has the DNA TGTGCCTGGATAACAAGAGGGGGGGCCAACGTCCTGACTTTC. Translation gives CAWITRGGANVLTF. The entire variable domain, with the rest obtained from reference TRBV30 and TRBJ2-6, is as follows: SQTIHQWPATLVQPVGSPLSLECTVEGTSNPNLYWYRQAAGRGLQLLFYSVGIGQISSEVPQNLSASRPQDRQFILSSKKLLLSDSGFYLCAWITRGGANVLTFGAGSRLTVL.

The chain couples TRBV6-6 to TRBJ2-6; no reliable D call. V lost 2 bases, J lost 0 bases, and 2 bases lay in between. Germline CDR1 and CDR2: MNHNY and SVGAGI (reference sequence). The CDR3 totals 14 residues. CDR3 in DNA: TGTGCCAGCAGTTACGACTCTGGGGCCAACGTCCTGACTTTC. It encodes CASSYDSGANVLTF.

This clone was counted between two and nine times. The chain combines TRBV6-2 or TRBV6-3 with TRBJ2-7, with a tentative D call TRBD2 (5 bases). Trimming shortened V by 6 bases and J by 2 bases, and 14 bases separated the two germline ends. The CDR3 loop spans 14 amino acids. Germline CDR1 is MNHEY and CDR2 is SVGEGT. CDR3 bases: TGTGCCAGCAGCTGGACTGACACGGCCTACGAGCAGTACTTC. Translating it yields CASSWTDTAYEQYF.

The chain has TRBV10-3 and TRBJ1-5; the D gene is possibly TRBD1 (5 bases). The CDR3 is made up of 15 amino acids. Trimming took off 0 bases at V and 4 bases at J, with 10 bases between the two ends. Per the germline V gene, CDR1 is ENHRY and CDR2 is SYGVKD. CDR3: CAISESGTGNQPQHF. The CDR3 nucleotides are TGTGCCATCAGTGAGTCAGGGACGGGGAATCAGCCCCAGCATTTT.

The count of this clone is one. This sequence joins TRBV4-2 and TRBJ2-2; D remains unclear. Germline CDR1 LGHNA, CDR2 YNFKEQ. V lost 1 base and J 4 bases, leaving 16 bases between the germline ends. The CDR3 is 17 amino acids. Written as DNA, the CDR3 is TGTGCCAGCAGCCAAGCTACGGACGGCAGTGTCACCGGGGAGCTGTTTTTT. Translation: CASSQATDGSVTGELFF.

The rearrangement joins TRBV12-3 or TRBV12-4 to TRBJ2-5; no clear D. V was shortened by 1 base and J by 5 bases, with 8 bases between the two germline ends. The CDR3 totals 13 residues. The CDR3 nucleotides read TGTGCCAGCAGTTTAGGCGAAGGGGAGACCCAGTACTTC. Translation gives CASSLGEGETQYF.

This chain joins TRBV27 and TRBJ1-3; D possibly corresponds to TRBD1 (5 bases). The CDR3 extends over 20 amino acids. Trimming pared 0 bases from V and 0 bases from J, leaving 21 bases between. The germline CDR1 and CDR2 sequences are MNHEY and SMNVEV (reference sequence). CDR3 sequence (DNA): TGTGCCAGCAGTTTATCCCCACCTGGCGCAGGGATGAGCTCTGGAAACACCATATATTTT. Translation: CASSLSPPGAGMSSGNTIYF.

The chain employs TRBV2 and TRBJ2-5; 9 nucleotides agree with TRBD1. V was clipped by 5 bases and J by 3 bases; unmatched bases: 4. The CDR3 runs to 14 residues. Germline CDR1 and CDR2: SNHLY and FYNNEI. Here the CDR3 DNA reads TGTGCCAGCAGTCGGGACAGGGCGGAAGAGACCCAGTACTTC. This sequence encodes CASSRDRAEETQYF.